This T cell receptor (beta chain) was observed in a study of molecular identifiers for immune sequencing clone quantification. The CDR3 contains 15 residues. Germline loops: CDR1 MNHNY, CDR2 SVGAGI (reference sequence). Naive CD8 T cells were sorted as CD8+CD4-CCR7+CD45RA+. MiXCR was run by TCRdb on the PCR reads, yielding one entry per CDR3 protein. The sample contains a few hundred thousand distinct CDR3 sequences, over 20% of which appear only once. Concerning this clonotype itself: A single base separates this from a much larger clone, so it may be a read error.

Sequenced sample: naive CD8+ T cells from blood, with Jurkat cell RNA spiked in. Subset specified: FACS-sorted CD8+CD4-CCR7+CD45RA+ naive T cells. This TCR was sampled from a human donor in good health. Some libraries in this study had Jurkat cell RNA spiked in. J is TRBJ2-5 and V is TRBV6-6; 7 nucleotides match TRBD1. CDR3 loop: CASFPATGFGETQCF. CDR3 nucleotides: TGTGCCAGTTTCCCGGCGACAGGGTTTGGGGAGACCCAGTGCTTC.